This is a list of T cell receptor beta chains from one sample in a study of spatial heterogeneity in lung cancer. TCRdb recomputed calls from the 5' RACE reads with MiXCR, one row per CDR3 protein. The sample includes about 120,000 distinct CDR3 sequences, roughly an eighth of them seen just once. The sequences come from PBMCs, collected at follow-up. The receptor set was obtained from a male donor with early-stage non-small cell lung cancer. Both conserved end residues are trimmed from each CDR3. Size tells how often a clone was seen (once, few, many) or the class of an expanded clone, and some rows leave it out.

abundance,v_gene,j_gene,CDR3aa
-,TRBV12-3/TRBV12-4,TRBJ1-1,ASSRGQGNTVEAF
-,TRBV20-1,TRBJ2-3,SARGYQLTDTQY
-,TRBV24-1,TRBJ1-2,ATSRTGDDGYT
few,TRBV20-1,TRBJ1-2,SATLDSRAGYT
many,TRBV24-1,TRBJ2-5,ATSPTSVGTQY
-,TRBV12-3/TRBV12-4,TRBJ2-2,ASTVEAKNTGELF
many,TRBV12-3/TRBV12-4,TRBJ2-3,ASSFLSGTSGAPADTQY
once,TRBV9,TRBJ2-7,ASSPSGTGMEQY
few,TRBV19,TRBJ2-3,ASSIRALGTTDTQY
-,TRBV4-1,TRBJ2-2,ASSQENQNTGELF
-,TRBV6-6,TRBJ1-1,ASSYSPETAEAF
many,TRBV6-5,TRBJ1-5,ASSRTGGEQPQH
-,TRBV6-1,TRBJ2-5,ASTFNPRETQY
many,TRBV9,TRBJ2-3,ASTLQGTSTDTQY
many,TRBV5-1,TRBJ1-5,ASSAQGASNQPQH
-,TRBV7-3,TRBJ1-1,ASSRTGSTEAF
-,TRBV5-1,TRBJ2-2,ASRVSGGELF
many,TRBV20-1,TRBJ1-5,SAREGSGNQPQH
-,TRBV12-3/TRBV12-4,TRBJ2-1,ASSPGTGARF
many,TRBV4-3,TRBJ2-2,ASSQTGNTGELF